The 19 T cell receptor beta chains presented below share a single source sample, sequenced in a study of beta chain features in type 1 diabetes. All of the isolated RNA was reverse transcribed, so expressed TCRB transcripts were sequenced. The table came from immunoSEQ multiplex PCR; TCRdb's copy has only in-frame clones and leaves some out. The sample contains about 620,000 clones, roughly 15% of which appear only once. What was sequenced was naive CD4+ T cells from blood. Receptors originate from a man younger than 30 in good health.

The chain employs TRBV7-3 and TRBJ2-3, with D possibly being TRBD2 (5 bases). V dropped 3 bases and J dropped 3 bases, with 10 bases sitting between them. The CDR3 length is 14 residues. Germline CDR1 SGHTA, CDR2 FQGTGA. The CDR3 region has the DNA TGTGCCAGCAGCTTGCCGGGATCGACAGATACGCAGTATTTT. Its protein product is CASSLPGSTDTQYF.

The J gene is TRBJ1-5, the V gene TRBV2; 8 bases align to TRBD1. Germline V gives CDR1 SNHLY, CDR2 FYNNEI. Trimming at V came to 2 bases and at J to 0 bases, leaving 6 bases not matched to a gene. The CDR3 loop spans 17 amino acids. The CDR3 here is CASSEYWDRFSNQPQHF. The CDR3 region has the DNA TGTGCCAGCAGTGAATATTGGGACAGGTTTAGCAATCAGCCCCAGCATTTT.

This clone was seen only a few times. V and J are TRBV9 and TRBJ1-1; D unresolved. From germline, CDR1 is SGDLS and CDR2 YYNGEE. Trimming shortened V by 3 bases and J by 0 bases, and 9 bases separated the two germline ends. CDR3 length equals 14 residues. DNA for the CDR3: TGTGCCAGCAGCGCCGGGCAGTTGAACACTGAAGCTTTCTTT. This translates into CASSAGQLNTEAFF.

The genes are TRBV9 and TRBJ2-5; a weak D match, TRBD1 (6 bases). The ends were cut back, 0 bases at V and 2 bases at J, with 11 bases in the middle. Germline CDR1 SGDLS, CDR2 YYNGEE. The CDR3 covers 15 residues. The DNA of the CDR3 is TGTGCCAGCAGCGTAGGGCCGGGACAACAAGAGACCCAGTACTTC. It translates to CASSVGPGQQETQYF. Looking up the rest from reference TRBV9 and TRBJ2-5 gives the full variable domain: DSGVTQTPKHLITATGQRVTLRCSPRSGDLSVYWYQQSLDQGLQFLIQYYNGEERAKGNILERFSAQQFPDLHSELNLSSLELGDSALYFCASSVGPGQQETQYFGPGTRLLVL.

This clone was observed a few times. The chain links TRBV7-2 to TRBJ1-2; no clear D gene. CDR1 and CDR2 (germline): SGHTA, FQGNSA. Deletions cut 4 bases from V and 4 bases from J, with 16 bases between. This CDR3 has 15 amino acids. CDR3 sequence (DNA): TGTGCCAGCAGCTCTGGGGTGGGGAGTCCCTATGGCTACACCTTC. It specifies CASSSGVGSPYGYTF.

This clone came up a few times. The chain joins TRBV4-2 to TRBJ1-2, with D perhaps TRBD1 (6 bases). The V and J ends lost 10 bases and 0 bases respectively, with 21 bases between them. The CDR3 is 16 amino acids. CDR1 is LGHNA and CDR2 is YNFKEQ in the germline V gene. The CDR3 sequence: CATNPQGGSSNYGYTF. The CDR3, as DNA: TGTGCCACCAACCCCCAAGGGGGGTCTTCTAACTATGGCTACACCTTC.

CDR3 DNA sequence: TGTGCCAGCAGCTTAGTGGGGACCCATTATGGCTACACCTTC. Amino acid sequence: CASSLVGTHYGYTF. This chain links TRBV7-2 with TRBJ1-2; weak D call: TRBD1 (5 bases). The CDR3 length is 14 residues. Germline V gene sequence: CDR1 SGHTA, CDR2 FQGNSA. V dropped 1 base and J dropped 5 bases, with 11 bases sitting between them.

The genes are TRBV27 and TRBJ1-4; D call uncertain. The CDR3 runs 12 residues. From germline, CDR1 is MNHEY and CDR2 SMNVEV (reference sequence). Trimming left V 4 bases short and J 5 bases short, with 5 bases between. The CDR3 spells CASSYRNEKLFF. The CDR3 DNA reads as TGTGCCAGCAGTTATCGGAATGAAAAACTGTTTTTT.

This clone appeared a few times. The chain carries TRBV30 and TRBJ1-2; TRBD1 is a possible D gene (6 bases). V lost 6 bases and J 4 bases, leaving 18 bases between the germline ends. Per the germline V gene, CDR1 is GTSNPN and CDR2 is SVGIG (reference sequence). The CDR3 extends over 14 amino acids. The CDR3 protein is CACQLRGGVYGYTF. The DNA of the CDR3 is TGTGCCTGCCAACTTCGCGGGGGCGTCTATGGCTACACCTTC.

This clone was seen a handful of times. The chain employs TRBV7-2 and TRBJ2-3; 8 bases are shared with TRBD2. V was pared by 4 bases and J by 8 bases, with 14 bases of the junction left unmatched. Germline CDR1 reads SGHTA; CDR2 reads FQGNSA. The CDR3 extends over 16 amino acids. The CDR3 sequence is CASSSAGTRVSRTQYF. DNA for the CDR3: TGTGCCAGCAGCTCGGCCGGGACTAGGGTTTCGCGTACGCAGTATTTT.

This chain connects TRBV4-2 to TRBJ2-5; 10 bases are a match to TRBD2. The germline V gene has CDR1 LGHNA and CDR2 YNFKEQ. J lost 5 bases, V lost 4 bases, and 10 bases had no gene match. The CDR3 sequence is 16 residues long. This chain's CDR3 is CASSLTTSGESETQYF. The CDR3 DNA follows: TGTGCCAGCAGCCTCACCACTAGCGGGGAGAGCGAGACCCAGTACTTC.

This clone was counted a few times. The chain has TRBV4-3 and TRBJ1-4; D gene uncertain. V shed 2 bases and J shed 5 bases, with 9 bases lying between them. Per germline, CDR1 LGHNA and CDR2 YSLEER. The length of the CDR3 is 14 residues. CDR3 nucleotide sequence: TGCGCCAGCAGCCAAAAAGTTGGGAATGAAAAACTGTTTTTT. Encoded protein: CASSQKVGNEKLFF.

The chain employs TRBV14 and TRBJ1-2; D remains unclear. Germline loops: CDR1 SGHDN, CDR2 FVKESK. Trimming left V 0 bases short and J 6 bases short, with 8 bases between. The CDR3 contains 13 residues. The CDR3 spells CASSQDRSHGYTF. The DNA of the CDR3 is TGTGCCAGCAGCCAAGATCGCAGCCATGGCTACACCTTC.

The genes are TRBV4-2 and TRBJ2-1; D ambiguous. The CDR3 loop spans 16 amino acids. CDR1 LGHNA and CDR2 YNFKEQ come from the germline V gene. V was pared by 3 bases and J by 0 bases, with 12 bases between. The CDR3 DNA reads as TGTGCCAGCAGCCATCCTCCATCAAGCTCCTACAATGAGCAGTTCTTC. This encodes CASSHPPSSSYNEQFF.

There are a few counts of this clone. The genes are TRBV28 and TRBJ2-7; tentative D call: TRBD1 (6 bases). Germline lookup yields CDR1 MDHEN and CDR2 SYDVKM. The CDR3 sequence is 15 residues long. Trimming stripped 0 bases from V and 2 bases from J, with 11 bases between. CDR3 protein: CASSLWQGPTYEQYF. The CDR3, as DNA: TGTGCCAGCAGTTTATGGCAGGGGCCTACCTACGAGCAGTACTTC.

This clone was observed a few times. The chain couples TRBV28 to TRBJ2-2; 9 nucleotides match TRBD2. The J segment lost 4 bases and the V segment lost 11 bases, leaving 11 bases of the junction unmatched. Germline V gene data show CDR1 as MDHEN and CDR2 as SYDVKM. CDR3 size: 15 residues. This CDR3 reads CAATGLAGRTGELFF. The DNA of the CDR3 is TGTGCCGCCACTGGGCTAGCGGGGCGCACCGGGGAGCTGTTTTTT.

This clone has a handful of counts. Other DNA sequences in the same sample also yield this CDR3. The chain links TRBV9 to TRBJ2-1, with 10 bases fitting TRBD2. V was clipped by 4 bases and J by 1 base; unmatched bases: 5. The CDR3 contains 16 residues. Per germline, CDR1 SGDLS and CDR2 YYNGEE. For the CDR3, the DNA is TGTGCCAGCAGCTCGAGCGGGAGGGGGTCCTACAATGAGCAGTTCTTC. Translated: CASSSSGRGSYNEQFF.

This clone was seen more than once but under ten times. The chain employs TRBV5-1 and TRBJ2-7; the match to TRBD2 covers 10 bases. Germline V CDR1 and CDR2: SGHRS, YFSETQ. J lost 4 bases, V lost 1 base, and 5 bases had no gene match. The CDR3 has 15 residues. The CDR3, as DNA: TGCGCCAGCAGCTTGACTAGCGGGGAAGCTTACGAGCAGTACTTC. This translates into CASSLTSGEAYEQYF.

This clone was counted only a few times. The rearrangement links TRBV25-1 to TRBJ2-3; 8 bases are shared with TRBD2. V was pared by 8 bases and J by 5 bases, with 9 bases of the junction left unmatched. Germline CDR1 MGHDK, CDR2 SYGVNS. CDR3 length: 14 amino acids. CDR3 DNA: TGTGCCAGCGGGATGGCGGGGGGAATAGATACGCAGTATTTT. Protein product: CASGMAGGIDTQYF. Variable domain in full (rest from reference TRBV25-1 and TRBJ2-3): EADIYQTPRYLVIGTGKKITLECSQTMGHDKMYWYQQDPGMELHLIHYSYGVNSTEKGDLSSESTVSRIRTEHFPLTLESARPSHTSQYLCASGMAGGIDTQYFGPGTRLTVL.